This entry features one T cell receptor beta chain sequence. This sample stems from a study of blood T cell repertoires in COVID-19. Across the whole study: There were acute and convalescent COVID-19 samples, and they came from the United States, Italy and Spain. In each case, the material was cDNA or gDNA derived from T cells, B-cell-depleted T cells, or PBMCs.

The CDR3 loop spans 16 amino acids. The V segment lost 4 bases and the J segment 5 bases; nucleotides outside the gene matches: 5. Per the germline V gene, CDR1 is SGHTA and CDR2 is FQGNSA. In the source study's methods: Amplifying reference gene primers gave estimates of nucleated cell counts. Generated by immunoSEQ multiplex PCR, the TCRdb table keeps only in-frame clones and is missing some. V and J calls and clone size are as listed in that table; D and trimming were resolved from the DNA. The sample includes roughly 68,000 clones, less than 85% of them seen just once. J is TRBJ2-7 and V is TRBV7-2, with 16 nucleotides matching TRBD2. Material for sequencing was peripheral blood. The source is a man at least 80 years old with active COVID-19. DNA of the CDR3: TGTGCCAGCAGCTACGCCGGGACTAGCGGGAGGGACGAGCAGTACTTC. Its protein product is CASSYAGTSGRDEQYF.